This T cell receptor (beta chain) was recovered during a study of cytomegalovirus exposure and HLA in healthy donors. The PCR used 60 Vbeta and 13 Jbeta primers. Using immunoSEQ multiplex PCR, the repertoire was profiled, and TCRdb retains in-frame clones only, with some absent. The sample includes about 120,000 clones, about four fifths of them seen just once. A word on this clone: Its matching antigen is unknown.

Findings of the study overall: Earlier results showed most TCR beta V segments being productive about 90% or about 30% of the time. Versus the roughly 700-donor mean, an Asian-associated ancestry cluster reportedly showed fewer N-insertions in a later analysis.

Germline CDR1 SGHRS, CDR2 YFSETQ. Trimming took 0 bases from V and 5 from J; bases not matched to a gene: 9. CDR3 length: 16 residues. The sample consisted of PBMCs. The genes are TRBV5-1 and TRBJ2-5, with TRBD2 matching 8 bases. This sequence originates from a woman aged 45-60 years in good health and CMV-seropositive. The CDR3 spells CASSLGGVAGMETQYF. In DNA, the CDR3 is TGCGCCAGCAGCTTGGGGGGGGTAGCGGGAATGGAGACCCAGTACTTC.